Here is one T cell receptor (beta chain) with its context. Its target is unknown. The sample is drawn from a study of neoadjuvant nivolumab and ipilimumab in lung cancer. Study-level background: The combination arm added day-1 ipilimumab 1 mg/kg to nivolumab 3 mg/kg on days 1, 15, 29. Points from the study as a whole: TCR richness and clonality were higher in tumors than adjacent uninvolved lung. Resected-tumor TCR richness correlated positively with pretherapy blood richness.

Repertoires were generated with immunoSEQ multiplex PCR, while TCRdb's copy carries only in-frame clones and drops some. The data show tens of thousands of clones, roughly 90% seen once. Between the trimmed V and J ends, which lost 0 bases and 1 base, there was a span of 10 bases. The CDR3 sequence is 16 residues long. CDR1 is SGHRS and CDR2 is YFSETQ in the germline V gene. The clonotype originates from an adult with non-small cell lung cancer. Some clones in this sample may be carry-over from other donors' samples. The sequences come from blood, collected before neoadjuvant nivolumab, alone or with ipilimumab. V and J are TRBV5-1 and TRBJ2-2; no reliable D call. The CDR3, as DNA: TGCGCCAGCAGCTTGGAGCCCCTTGGGAACACCGGGGAGCTGTTTTTT. Protein sequence: CASSLEPLGNTGELFF.